This T cell receptor beta chain was profiled in a study of T cell responses to AZD1222 COVID-19 vaccine. The CDR3 consists of 14 residues. Generated by immunoSEQ multiplex PCR, the TCRdb table keeps only in-frame clones and is missing some. The data show 190,000 or so clones, around 89% seen once. The rearrangement links TRBV21-1 to TRBJ2-7; the tabulated D call, TRBD2, remains unverified against the DNA. TRBV21-1 is reported as a pseudogene. Specimen: peripheral blood, collected 28 days after the second AZD1222 dose. The receptor comes from an adult who received the AZD1222 COVID-19 vaccine. The DNA for the CDR3 is TGTGCCAGCAGCAAAGAGAGGTCTTCCTACGAGCAGTACTTC. It encodes CASSKERSSYEQYF.